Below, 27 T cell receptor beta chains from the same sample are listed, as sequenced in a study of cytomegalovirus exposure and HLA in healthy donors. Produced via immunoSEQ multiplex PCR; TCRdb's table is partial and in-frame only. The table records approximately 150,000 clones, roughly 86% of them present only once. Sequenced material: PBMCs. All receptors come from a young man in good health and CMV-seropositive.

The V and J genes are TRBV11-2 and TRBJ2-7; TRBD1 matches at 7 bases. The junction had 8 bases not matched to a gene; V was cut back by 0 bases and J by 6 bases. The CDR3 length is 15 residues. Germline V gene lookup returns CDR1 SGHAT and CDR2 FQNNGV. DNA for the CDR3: TGTGCCAGCAGCTTAGATCAGGGGGTAAAGGGCGAGCAGTACTTC. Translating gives CASSLDQGVKGEQYF. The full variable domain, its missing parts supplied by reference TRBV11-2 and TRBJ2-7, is EAGVAQSPRYKIIEKRQSVAFWCNPISGHATLYWYQQILGQGPKLLIQFQNNGVVDDSQLPKDRFSAERLKGVDSTLKIQPAKLEDSAVYLCASSLDQGVKGEQYFGPGTRLTVT.

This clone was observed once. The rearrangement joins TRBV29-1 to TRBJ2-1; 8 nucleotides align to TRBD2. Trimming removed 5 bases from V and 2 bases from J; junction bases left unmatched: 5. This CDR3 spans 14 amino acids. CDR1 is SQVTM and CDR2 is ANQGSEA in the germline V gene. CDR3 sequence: CSVLVGGAYNEQFF. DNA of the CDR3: TGCAGCGTTCTGGTCGGGGGGGCCTACAATGAGCAGTTCTTC.

DNA of the CDR3: TGTGCCAGCAGCGCGAGGGGGACTACGAACACTGAAGCTTTCTTT. Protein product: CASSARGTTNTEAFF. The V call is TRBV7-9, the J call TRBJ1-1; a possible D gene is TRBD1 (6 bases). This CDR3 has 15 residues. Per the germline V gene, CDR1 is SEHNR and CDR2 is FQNEAQ (reference sequence). The ends were cut back, 5 bases at V and 1 base at J, with 14 bases in the middle.

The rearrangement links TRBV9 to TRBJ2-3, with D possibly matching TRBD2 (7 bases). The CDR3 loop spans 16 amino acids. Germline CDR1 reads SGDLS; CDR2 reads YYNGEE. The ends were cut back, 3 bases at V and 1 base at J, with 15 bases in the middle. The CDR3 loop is CASSAGGGGGTDTQYF. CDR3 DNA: TGTGCCAGCAGCGCTGGAGGGGGGGGAGGCACAGATACGCAGTATTTT.

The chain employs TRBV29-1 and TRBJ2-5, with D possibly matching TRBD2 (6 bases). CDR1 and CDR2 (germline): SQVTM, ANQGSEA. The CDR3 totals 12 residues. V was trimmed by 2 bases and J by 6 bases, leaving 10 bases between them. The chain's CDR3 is CSVEKGGKTQYF. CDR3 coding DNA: TGCAGCGTTGAAAAGGGAGGAAAGACCCAGTACTTC.

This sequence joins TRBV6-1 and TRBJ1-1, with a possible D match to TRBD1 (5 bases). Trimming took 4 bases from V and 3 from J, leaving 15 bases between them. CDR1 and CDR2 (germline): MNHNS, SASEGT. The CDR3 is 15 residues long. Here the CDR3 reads CASSVSRVMDTEAFF. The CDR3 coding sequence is TGTGCCAGCAGTGTAAGCAGGGTGATGGACACTGAAGCTTTCTTT.

In nucleotides, the CDR3 is TGTGCCAGCAGCCAAGAAAGATCCCATGGACTTCTAGTCTACGAGCAGTACTTC. Its protein is CASSQERSHGLLVYEQYF. The chain combines TRBV4-2 with TRBJ2-7, with a possible D match to TRBD2 (5 bases). CDR1 and CDR2 from the germline V gene are LGHNA and YNFKEQ. The length of the CDR3 is 18 residues. Trimming removed 0 bases at V and 3 bases at J, with 21 bases between.

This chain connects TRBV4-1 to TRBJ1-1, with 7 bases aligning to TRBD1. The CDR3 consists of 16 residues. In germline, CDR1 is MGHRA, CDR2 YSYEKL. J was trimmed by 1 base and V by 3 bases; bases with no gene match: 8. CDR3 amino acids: CASSHNKGGANTEAFF. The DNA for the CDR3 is TGCGCCAGCAGCCATAACAAAGGGGGCGCGAACACTGAAGCTTTCTTT.

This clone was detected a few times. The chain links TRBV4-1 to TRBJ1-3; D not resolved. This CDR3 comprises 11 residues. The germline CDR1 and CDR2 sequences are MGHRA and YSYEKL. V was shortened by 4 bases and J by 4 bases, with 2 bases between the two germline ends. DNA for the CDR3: TGCGCCAGCAGCCCAGGAAACACCATATATTTT. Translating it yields CASSPGNTIYF.

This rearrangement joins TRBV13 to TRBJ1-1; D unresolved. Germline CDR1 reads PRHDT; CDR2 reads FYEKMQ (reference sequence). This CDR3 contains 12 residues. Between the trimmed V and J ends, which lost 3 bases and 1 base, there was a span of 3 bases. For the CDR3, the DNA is TGTGCCAGCAGCTTCGGGAACACTGAAGCTTTCTTT. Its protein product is CASSFGNTEAFF.

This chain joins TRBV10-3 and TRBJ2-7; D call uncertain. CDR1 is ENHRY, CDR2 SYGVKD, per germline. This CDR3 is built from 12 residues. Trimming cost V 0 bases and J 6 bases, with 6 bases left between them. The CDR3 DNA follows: TGTGCCATCAGTGAGTCCCGAGGCGAGCAGTACTTC. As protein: CAISESRGEQYF.

For the CDR3, the DNA is TGTGCCAGCAGCTCTGACAGGGGCGGACGGGAGACCCAGTACTTC. It yields the protein CASSSDRGGRETQYF. The rearrangement links TRBV7-6 to TRBJ2-5, with 8 bases aligning to TRBD1. Losses at the gene ends were 4 bases for V and 5 bases for J; bases not matched to a gene: 9. Germline-derived CDR1 and CDR2 are SGHVS and FNYEAQ. The CDR3 runs to 15 residues.

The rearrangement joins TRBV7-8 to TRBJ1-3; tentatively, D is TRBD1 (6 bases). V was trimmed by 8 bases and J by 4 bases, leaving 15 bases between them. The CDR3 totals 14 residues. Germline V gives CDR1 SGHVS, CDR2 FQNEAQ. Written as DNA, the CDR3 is TGTGCCAGCTCCGGGGGGGGGCACGGAAACACCATATATTTT. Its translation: CASSGGGHGNTIYF.

This CDR3 reads CASRQGDEKLFF. The CDR3 DNA reads TGTGCCAGCCGCCAGGGGGACGAAAAACTGTTTTTT. V gene TRBV13 combines with J gene TRBJ1-4, with TRBD1 matching 7 bases. The CDR3 covers 12 residues. V was clipped by 8 bases and J by 8 bases; unmatched bases: 5. Germline CDR1 is PRHDT and CDR2 is FYEKMQ (reference sequence).

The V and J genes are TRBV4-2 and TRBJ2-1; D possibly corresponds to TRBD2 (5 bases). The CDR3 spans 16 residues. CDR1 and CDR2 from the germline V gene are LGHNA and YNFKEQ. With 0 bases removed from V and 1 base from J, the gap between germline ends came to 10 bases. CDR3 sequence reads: CASSQDRAESYNEQFF. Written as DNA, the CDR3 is TGTGCCAGCAGCCAAGACCGAGCGGAGTCCTACAATGAGCAGTTCTTC.

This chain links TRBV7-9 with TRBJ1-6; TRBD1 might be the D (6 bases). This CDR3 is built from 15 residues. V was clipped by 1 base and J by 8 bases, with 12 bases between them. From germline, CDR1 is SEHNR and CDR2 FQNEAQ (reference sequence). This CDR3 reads CASSLGGGSDSPLHF. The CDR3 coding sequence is TGTGCCAGCAGCTTAGGAGGGGGATCGGATTCACCCCTCCACTTT.

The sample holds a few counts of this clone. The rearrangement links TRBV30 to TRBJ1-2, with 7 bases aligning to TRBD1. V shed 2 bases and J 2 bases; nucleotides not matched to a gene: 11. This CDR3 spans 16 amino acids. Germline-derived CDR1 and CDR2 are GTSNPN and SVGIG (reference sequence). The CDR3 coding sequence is TGTGCCTGGAGTTCCGGTCTCGGGACAGCAAACTATGGCTACACCTTC. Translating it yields CAWSSGLGTANYGYTF.

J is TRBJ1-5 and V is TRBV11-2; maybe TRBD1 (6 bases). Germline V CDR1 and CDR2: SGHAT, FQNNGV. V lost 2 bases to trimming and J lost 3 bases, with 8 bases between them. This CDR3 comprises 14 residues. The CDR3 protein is CASSLRGNNQPQHF. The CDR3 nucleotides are TGTGCCAGCAGCTTAAGGGGGAACAATCAGCCCCAGCATTTT.

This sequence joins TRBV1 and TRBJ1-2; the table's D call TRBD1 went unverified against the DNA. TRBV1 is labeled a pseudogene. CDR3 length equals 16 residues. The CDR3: CTSRDRLVRKTYGYTF. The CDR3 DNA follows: TGCACCAGCAGGGACAGGCTTGTGCGAAAGACCTATGGCTACACCTTC.

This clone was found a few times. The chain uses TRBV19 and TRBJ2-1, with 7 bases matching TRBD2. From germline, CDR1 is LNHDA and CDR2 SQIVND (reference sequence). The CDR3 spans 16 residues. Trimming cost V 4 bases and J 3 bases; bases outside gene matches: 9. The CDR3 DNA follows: TGTGCCAGTAGTACTCGGACTAGTGGAATCTACAATGAGCAGTTCTTC. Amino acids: CASSTRTSGIYNEQFF.

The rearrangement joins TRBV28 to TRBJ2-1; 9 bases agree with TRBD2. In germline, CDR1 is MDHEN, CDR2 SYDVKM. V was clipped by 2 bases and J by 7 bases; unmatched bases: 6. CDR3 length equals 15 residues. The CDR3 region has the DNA TGTGCCAGCAGTTTAGCGGGAGGGCCGGGAAATGAGCAGTTCTTC. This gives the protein CASSLAGGPGNEQFF.

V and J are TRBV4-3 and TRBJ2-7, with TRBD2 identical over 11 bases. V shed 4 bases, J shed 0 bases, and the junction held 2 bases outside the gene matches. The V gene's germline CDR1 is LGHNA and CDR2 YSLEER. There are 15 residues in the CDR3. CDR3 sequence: CASSPGLAGSYEQYF. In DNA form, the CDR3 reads TGCGCCAGCAGCCCTGGACTAGCGGGCTCCTACGAGCAGTACTTC.

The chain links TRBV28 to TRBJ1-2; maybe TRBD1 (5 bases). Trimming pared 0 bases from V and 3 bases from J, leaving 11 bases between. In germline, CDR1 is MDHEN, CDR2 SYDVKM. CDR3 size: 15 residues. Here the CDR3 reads CASSLWGGPHYGYTF. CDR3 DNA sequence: TGTGCCAGCAGTTTATGGGGGGGACCCCACTATGGCTACACCTTC.

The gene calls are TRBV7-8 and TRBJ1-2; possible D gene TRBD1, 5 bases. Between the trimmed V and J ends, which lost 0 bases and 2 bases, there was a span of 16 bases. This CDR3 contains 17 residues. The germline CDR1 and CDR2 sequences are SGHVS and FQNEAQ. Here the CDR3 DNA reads TGTGCCAGCAGCTTAGCAAGGGTCGGGGGAAAAAACTATGGCTACACCTTC. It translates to CASSLARVGGKNYGYTF.

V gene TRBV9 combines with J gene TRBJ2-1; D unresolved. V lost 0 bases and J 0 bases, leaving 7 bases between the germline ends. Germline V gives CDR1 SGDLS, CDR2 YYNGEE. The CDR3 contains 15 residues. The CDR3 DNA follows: TGTGCCAGCAGCGTAGGAGAAAGCTCCTACAATGAGCAGTTCTTC. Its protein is CASSVGESSYNEQFF.

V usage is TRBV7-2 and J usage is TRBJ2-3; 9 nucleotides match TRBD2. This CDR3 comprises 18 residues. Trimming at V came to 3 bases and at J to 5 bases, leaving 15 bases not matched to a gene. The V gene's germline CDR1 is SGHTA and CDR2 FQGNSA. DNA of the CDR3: TGTGCCAGCAGCTTTCGACAGAATTGGGGACTAGCAGGAGATACGCAGTATTTT. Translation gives CASSFRQNWGLAGDTQYF. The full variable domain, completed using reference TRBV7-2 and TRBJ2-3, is GAGVSQSPSNKVTEKGKDVELRCDPISGHTALYWYRQSLGQGLEFLIYFQGNSAPDKSGLPSDRFSAERTGGSVSTLTIQRTQQEDSAVYLCASSFRQNWGLAGDTQYFGPGTRLTVL.

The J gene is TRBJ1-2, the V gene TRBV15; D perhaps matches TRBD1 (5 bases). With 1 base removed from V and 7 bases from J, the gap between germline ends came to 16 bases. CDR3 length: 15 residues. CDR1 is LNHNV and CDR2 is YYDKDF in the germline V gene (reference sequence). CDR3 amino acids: CATSRVRDQGGGYTF. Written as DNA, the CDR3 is TGTGCCACCAGCAGAGTTCGGGATCAGGGAGGTGGCTACACCTTC.